This TCR beta chain was recovered during a study of cytomegalovirus exposure and HLA in healthy donors. Study-wide findings and caveats: The study recorded over 150 TCR beta chains that were cytomegalovirus-associated. According to a later analysis, TCR clusters from the first cohort tended to co-occur in the 100 to 150 validation repertoires.

CDR3 length: 15 residues. Germline CDR1 MNHNS, CDR2 SASEGT. V shed 7 bases and J 0 bases; nucleotides not matched to a gene: 4. Points on this clone: What it recognizes is unknown.

This table comes from immunoSEQ multiplex PCR, and its TCRdb copy is limited to in-frame clones, with some not included. The table records about 63,000 clones, 70% to 90% of them present only once. The chain recombines TRBV6-1 with TRBJ2-3; 10 bases align to TRBD1. The receptor was derived from a woman between 18 and 29 years old in good health and CMV-seronegative. The specimen was PBMCs. The CDR3 sequence: CASTLGQGSTDTQYF. The DNA of the CDR3 is TGTGCCAGCACTCTGGGACAGGGGAGCACAGATACGCAGTATTTT.